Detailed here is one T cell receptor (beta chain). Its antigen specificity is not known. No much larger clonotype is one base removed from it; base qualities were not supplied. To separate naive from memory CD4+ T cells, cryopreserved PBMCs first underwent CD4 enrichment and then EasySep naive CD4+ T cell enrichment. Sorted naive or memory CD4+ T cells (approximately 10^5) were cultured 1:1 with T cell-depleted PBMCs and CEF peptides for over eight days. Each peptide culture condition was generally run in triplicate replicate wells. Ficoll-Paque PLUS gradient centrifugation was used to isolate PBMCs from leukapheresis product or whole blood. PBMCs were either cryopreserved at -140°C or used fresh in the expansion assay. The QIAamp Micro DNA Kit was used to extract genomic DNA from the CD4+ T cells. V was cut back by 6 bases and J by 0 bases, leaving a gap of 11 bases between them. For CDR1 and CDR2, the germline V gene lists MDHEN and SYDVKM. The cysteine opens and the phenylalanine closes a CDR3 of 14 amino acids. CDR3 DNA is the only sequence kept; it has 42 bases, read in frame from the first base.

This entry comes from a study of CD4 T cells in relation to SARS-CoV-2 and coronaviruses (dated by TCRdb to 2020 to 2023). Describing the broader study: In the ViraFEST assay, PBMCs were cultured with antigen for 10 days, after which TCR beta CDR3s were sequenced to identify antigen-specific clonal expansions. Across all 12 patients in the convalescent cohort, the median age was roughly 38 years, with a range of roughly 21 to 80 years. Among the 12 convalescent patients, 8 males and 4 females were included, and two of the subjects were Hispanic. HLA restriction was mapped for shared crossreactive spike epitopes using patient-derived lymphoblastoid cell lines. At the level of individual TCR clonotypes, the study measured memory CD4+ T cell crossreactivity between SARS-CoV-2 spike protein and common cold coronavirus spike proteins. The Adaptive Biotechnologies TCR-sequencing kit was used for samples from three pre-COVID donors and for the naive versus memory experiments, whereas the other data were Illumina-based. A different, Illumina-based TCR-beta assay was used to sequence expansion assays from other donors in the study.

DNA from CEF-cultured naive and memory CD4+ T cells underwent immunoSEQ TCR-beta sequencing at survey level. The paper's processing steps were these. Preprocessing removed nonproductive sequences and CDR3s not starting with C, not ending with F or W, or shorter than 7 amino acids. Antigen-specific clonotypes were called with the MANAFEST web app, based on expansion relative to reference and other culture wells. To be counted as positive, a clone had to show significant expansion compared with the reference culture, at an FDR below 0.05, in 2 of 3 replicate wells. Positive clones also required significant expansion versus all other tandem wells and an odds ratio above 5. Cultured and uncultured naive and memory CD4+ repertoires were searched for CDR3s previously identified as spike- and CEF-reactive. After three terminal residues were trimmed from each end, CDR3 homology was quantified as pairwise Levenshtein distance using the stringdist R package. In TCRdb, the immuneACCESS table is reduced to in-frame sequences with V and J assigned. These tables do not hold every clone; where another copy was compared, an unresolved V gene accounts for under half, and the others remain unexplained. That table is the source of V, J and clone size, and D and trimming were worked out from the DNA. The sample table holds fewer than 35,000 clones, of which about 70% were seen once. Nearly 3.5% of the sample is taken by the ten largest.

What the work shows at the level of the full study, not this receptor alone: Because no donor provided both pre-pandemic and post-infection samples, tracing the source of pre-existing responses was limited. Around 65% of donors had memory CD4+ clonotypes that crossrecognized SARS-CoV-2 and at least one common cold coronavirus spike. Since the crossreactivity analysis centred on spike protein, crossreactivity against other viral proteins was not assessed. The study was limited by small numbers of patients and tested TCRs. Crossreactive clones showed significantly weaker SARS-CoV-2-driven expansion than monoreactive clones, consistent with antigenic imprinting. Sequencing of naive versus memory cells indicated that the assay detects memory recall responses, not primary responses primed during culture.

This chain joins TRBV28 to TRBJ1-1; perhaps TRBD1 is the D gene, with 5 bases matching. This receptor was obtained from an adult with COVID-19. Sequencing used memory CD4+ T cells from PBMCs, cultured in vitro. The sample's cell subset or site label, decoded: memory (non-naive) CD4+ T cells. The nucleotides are TGTGCCAGCAGGGTGACAGCCATGAACACTGAAGCTTTCTTT. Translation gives CASRVTAMNTEAFF.